A selection of T cell receptor beta chains follows, all from one sample in a study of T cell responses to AZD1222 COVID-19 vaccine. Here immunoSEQ multiplex PCR was the method, and the copy in TCRdb shows in-frame clones only, minus some. The sample has around 100,000 clones; roughly 89% are singletons. The material was peripheral blood, obtained on day 0 of AZD1222 vaccination. These receptors came from an adult in good health. CDR3s include the opening cysteine and the closing phenylalanine or tryptophan. D genes are given only for firm matches.

j_call | d_call | cdr3_length | v_call | cdr3_aa
TRBJ1-5 | NA | 13 | TRBV19 | CASTIRGYQPQHF
TRBJ1-5 | NA | 14 | TRBV27 | CASSNRVEGQPQHF
TRBJ2-1 | NA | 12 | TRBV10-3 | CAISELLGHWFF
TRBJ1-5 | TRBD1 | 15 | TRBV6-5 | CASRLDRGSNQPQHF
TRBJ1-1 | TRBD1 | 14 | TRBV18 | CASSQGQMNTEAFF
TRBJ1-6 | NA | 15 | TRBV6-1 | CASSEQGSQNSPLHF
TRBJ1-1 | NA | 14 | TRBV7-6 | CASSLGGPGTEAFF
TRBJ1-2 | NA | 13 | TRBV5-5 | CASSQGNNYGYTF
TRBJ2-3 | TRBD2 | 15 | TRBV19 | CASKSAGGITDTQYF
TRBJ1-1 | NA | 13 | TRBV28 | CASSVPGGTEAFF
TRBJ2-3 | TRBD1 | 14 | TRBV5-6 | CASSLGDRSDTQYF
TRBJ2-1 | NA | 13 | TRBV11-3 | CASTQDFYNEQFF
TRBJ1-1 | NA | 14 | TRBV10-3 | CAQKAEGGNTEAFF
TRBJ2-7 | NA | 13 | TRBV7-9 | CASSLDIRYEQYF
TRBJ1-1 | NA | 12 | TRBV12-3/TRBV12-4 | CASSLKDTEAFF
TRBJ2-7 | TRBD1 | 15 | TRBV27 | CASRPGQGTHYEQYF
TRBJ2-7 | NA | 14 | TRBV6-5 | CASRQKEGSYEQYF
TRBJ2-2 | NA | 12 | TRBV27 | CASSFAVGELFF
TRBJ2-3 | TRBD1 | 15 | TRBV19 | CASSDPGQKTDTQYF
TRBJ2-5 | NA | 16 | TRBV7-9 | CASSPREYLAGETQYF
TRBJ2-2 | NA | 14 | TRBV2 | CASKPSEYTGELFF
TRBJ1-3 | NA | 16 | TRBV5-1 | CASSLGSPYSGNTIYF
TRBJ1-4 | TRBD1 | 15 | TRBV25-1 | CASSDTGGAEEKLFF
TRBJ1-1 | NA | 13 | TRBV12-3/TRBV12-4 | CASSLKGGLEAFF
TRBJ2-3 | NA | 14 | TRBV6-5 | CASATGRLGNTQYF
TRBJ2-5 | TRBD2 | 16 | TRBV7-2 | CASSFRLAGGQETQYF
TRBJ2-2 | NA | 15 | TRBV2 | CASSEFAVPTGELFF
TRBJ1-2 | NA | 14 | TRBV5-1 | CASSSTQANYGYTF
TRBJ2-3 | TRBD2 | 16 | TRBV24-1 | CATSGGGSGGTDTQYF
TRBJ2-1 | TRBD2 | 16 | TRBV15 | CATSRDASGGYDEQFF
TRBJ1-4 | NA | 16 | TRBV7-9 | CASSFEKVEGNEKLFF
TRBJ1-2 | TRBD1 | 15 | TRBV6-4 | CASSAGTGDIYGYTF
TRBJ1-2 | NA | 15 | TRBV11-2 | CASSFSYGVSEGYTF
TRBJ2-7 | NA | 14 | TRBV15 | CATSSGDSSYEQYF
TRBJ1-2 | NA | 13 | TRBV28 | CASSSWGADGYTF
TRBJ2-5 | NA | 11 | TRBV7-2 | CASTAGETQYF
TRBJ2-3 | NA | 13 | TRBV5-1 | CASPKRATDTQYF
TRBJ2-2 | NA | 14 | TRBV5-1 | CASSHGEDTGELFF
TRBJ1-4 | NA | 17 | TRBV21-1 | CASSREWLGTVDEKLFF
TRBJ1-2 | NA | 14 | TRBV7-8 | CASSLAPGPYGYTF
TRBJ2-3 | TRBD2 | 15 | TRBV2 | CASLTSGGRLDTQYF
TRBJ2-1 | TRBD2 | 16 | TRBV5-6 | CASSLAGRESYNEQFF
TRBJ2-7 | TRBD2 | 14 | TRBV7-2 | CASSLGAGVLEQYF
TRBJ1-6 | TRBD1 | 16 | TRBV18 | CASSPSGTGINSPLHF
TRBJ2-7 | NA | 15 | TRBV5-1 | CASSLADPSSHEQYF
TRBJ2-6 | NA | 16 | TRBV5-1 | CASSLTSFSGANVLTF
TRBJ2-7 | NA | 13 | TRBV5-1 | CASSRGEAGEQYF
TRBJ1-2 | NA | 14 | TRBV5-4 | CASSLGGVEGGYTF
TRBJ1-2 | NA | 14 | TRBV9 | CASSVGDPGGGYTF
TRBJ1-3 | NA | 14 | TRBV7-6 | CASSLGGSGNTIYF
TRBJ2-7 | NA | 12 | TRBV6-5 | CASSYSNYEQYF
TRBJ2-7 | NA | 14 | TRBV18 | CATSTVTSSNEQYF
TRBJ1-6 | NA | 16 | TRBV7-2 | CASSLAGGPRTSPLHF
TRBJ1-2 | NA | 14 | TRBV19 | CASSPGDLPYGYTF
TRBJ1-2 | NA | 15 | TRBV3-1/TRBV3-2 | CASSQTIQSRYGYTF
TRBJ1-2 | NA | 15 | TRBV9 | CASSSPGGSMHGYTF
TRBJ2-2 | NA | 15 | TRBV7-6 | CASSLVAGVTGELFF
TRBJ1-4 | TRBD1 | 16 | TRBV27 | CASSRRRDRGHEKLFF
TRBJ1-2 | NA | 15 | TRBV7-9 | CASSLVTQGNYGYTF
TRBJ2-1 | TRBD2 | 18 | TRBV15 | CATSRDSFRAGGYNEQFF